A selection of T cell receptor beta chains follows, all from one sample in a study of T-cell memory formation after mild COVID-19. One entry per CDR3 protein results from TCRdb running MiXCR on the 5' RACE reads. The sample includes around 250,000 distinct CDR3 sequences, about a sixth of them seen just once. The sample comprised PBMCs or a T cell subset sorted from them (not recorded which). The receptors come from a man between 18 and 35 years old who had mild COVID-19 (a few samples of this study predate the infection). Cell type and time point are not known. The CDR3 runs from the conserved cysteine through the conserved F or W. D genes are given only for firm matches. Some rows have no size entry. The others give once, few or many, or a class for an expanded clone.

>TRBD1|TRBV7-6|TRBJ1-3|few
CASSRTGGSGNTIYF
TGTGCCAGCAGTCGAACAGGGGGCTCTGGAAACACCATATATTTT
>.|TRBV29-1|TRBJ2-2|.
CSVVFRATTGELFF
TGCAGCGTTGTTTTCAGGGCAACCACCGGGGAGCTGTTTTTT
>.|TRBV2|TRBJ1-1|once
CASRQEQGMTEAFF
TGTGCCAGCAGGCAAGAACAGGGAATGACTGAAGCTTTCTTT
>.|TRBV7-2|TRBJ1-5|few
CASSLTDQPQHF
TGTGCCAGCAGCTTGACTGATCAGCCCCAGCATTTT
>.|TRBV21-1|TRBJ2-7|.
CASSKGGRVLSYEQYF
TGTGCCAGCAGCAAAGGGGGCAGGGTCCTTTCCTACGAGCAGTACTTC
>.|TRBV6-2/TRBV6-3|TRBJ2-3|few
CASSYLLTDTQYF
TGTGCCAGCAGTTACCTTTTGACAGATACGCAGTATTTT
>TRBD1|TRBV6-2/TRBV6-3|TRBJ2-4|few
CASSTRTGSTKNIQYF
TGTGCCAGCAGTACAAGGACAGGCTCGACCAAAAACATTCAGTACTTC
>TRBD1|TRBV20-1|TRBJ1-5|.
CSAIPDRDQPQHF
TGCAGTGCTATCCCGGACAGGGATCAGCCCCAGCATTTT
>TRBD1|TRBV20-1|TRBJ2-5|.
CSARDRVGHETQYF
TGCAGTGCTCGGGACAGGGTGGGTCACGAGACCCAGTACTTC
>TRBD1|TRBV6-5|TRBJ2-3|few
CASSGQGEVTTDTQYF
TGTGCCAGCAGTGGTCAGGGGGAAGTAACGACAGATACGCAGTATTTT
>TRBD2|TRBV20-1|TRBJ2-1|.
CSAVRAGTLFF
TGCAGTGCCGTCCGAGCGGGGACCCTTTTCTTC
>.|TRBV29-1|TRBJ1-3|.
CSCPKGGGGNTIYF
TGCAGCTGCCCCAAGGGAGGAGGCGGAAACACCATATATTTT
>TRBD1|TRBV5-5|TRBJ1-1|few
CASSRPQGGTEAFF
TGTGCCAGCAGCCGCCCCCAGGGGGGCACTGAAGCTTTCTTT
>TRBD1|TRBV20-1|TRBJ1-5|.
CSARDSDRDGQPQHF
TGCAGTGCTAGAGACTCGGACAGGGATGGCCAGCCCCAGCATTTT
>.|TRBV7-3|TRBJ1-4|.
CASSWTLHLGLFF
TGTGCCAGCAGCTGGACCCTCCATTTGGGACTGTTTTTT
>.|TRBV18|TRBJ2-5|few
CASSPLDREGRTQYF
TGTGCCAGCTCACCACTCGACAGGGAGGGGAGGACCCAGTACTTC
>TRBD1|TRBV24-1|TRBJ2-3|.
CATSDPLQGSTDTQYF
TGTGCCACCAGTGATCCACTACAGGGGAGCACAGATACGCAGTATTTT
>.|TRBV5-1|TRBJ1-2|.
CASSLNFGYTGTNGYTF
TGCGCCAGCAGCTTGAATTTCGGTTACACCGGAACGAATGGCTACACCTTC
>.|TRBV12-3/TRBV12-4|TRBJ1-4|.
CASSLVGMPDNEKLFF
TGTGCCAGCAGTCTGGTCGGAATGCCCGATAATGAAAAACTGTTTTTT
>TRBD1|TRBV19|TRBJ2-5|few
CASSTRTGGAFGTQYF
TGTGCCAGTAGTACCCGGACAGGGGGCGCCTTTGGGACCCAGTACTTC
>TRBD2|TRBV28|TRBJ2-5|.
CASSPSPGGGFETQYF
TGTGCCAGCAGCCCTTCCCCAGGCGGGGGGTTCGAGACCCAGTACTTC
>.|TRBV25-1|TRBJ2-7|.
CASSDPVTSYEQYF
TGTGCCAGCAGTGATCCAGTAACCTCCTACGAGCAGTACTTC
>.|TRBV6-5|TRBJ1-1|few
CASSYHNQGRAEAFF
TGTGCCAGCAGTTACCACAACCAGGGTAGGGCTGAAGCTTTCTTT
>TRBD1|TRBV27|TRBJ2-7|.
CASSLGQGAGEQYF
TGTGCCAGCAGTTTAGGACAGGGGGCGGGGGAGCAGTACTTC
>.|TRBV7-2|TRBJ2-7|.
CASSLLLMGSTDEQYF
TGTGCCAGCAGCTTACTTCTTATGGGCTCAACGGACGAGCAGTACTTC
>.|TRBV25-1|TRBJ1-2|.
CASSQTDLVERNYGYTF
TGTGCCAGCAGTCAAACGGACCTGGTGGAGAGGAATTATGGCTACACCTTC
>TRBD1|TRBV6-1|TRBJ1-1|.
CASSTHRGSNTEAFF
TGTGCCAGCAGTACTCACAGGGGTTCGAACACTGAAGCTTTCTTT
>.|TRBV9|TRBJ1-2|few
CASSVAPMTDSYGYTF
TGTGCCAGCAGCGTAGCTCCCATGACAGACAGCTATGGCTACACCTTC
>.|TRBV12-3/TRBV12-4|TRBJ1-1|few
CASSKTMGRPPELDEAFF
TGTGCCAGCAGCAAAACAATGGGGCGGCCTCCAGAGTTGGATGAAGCTTTCTTT
>.|TRBV7-9|TRBJ1-1|few
CASRTRGNTEAFF
TGTGCCAGCAGAACTAGGGGGAACACTGAAGCTTTCTTT
>TRBD1|TRBV2|TRBJ2-7|.
CASTPIWTGGRFGQYF
TGTGCCAGCACCCCAATATGGACAGGGGGCAGATTCGGGCAGTACTTC
>.|TRBV6-2/TRBV6-3|TRBJ1-1|.
CASSEQGQKAFF
TGTGCCAGCAGTGAGCAGGGGCAGAAAGCTTTCTTT
>TRBD2|TRBV27|TRBJ2-1|.
CASSHGGGAGEQFF
TGTGCCAGCAGCCATGGCGGGGGGGCGGGTGAGCAGTTCTTC
>.|TRBV5-1|TRBJ1-1|.
CASSPRDTNTEAFF
TGCGCCAGCAGCCCAAGGGACACGAACACTGAAGCTTTCTTT
>.|TRBV27|TRBJ2-7|few
CASSLSLGRGYEQYF
TGTGCCAGCAGTTTGTCTCTCGGGCGCGGGTACGAGCAGTACTTC
>.|TRBV5-4|TRBJ2-7|.
CASSLAGGGSYEQYF
TGTGCCAGCAGCTTGGCTGGGGGTGGTTCCTACGAGCAGTACTTC
>.|TRBV12-3/TRBV12-4|TRBJ1-2|.
CASSSREEANYGYTF
TGTGCCAGCAGTTCGAGGGAAGAAGCTAACTATGGCTACACCTTC
>TRBD2|TRBV10-3|TRBJ2-1|.
CATQGSGGIGEQFF
TGTGCCACACAGGGTAGCGGGGGGATAGGTGAGCAGTTCTTC
>TRBD1|TRBV5-1|TRBJ2-3|few
CASSSTGTPDTQYF
TGCGCCAGCAGCTCGACAGGGACCCCAGATACGCAGTATTTT
>TRBD1|TRBV20-1|TRBJ2-5|.
CSAKEGARQETQYF
TGCAGTGCTAAAGAGGGGGCTAGACAAGAGACCCAGTACTTC